The rows below give T cell receptor beta chains drawn from one sample of a study of naive and memory T cell subsets. TCRdb reanalysed the UMI-ligation and nested PCR reads using MiXCR and keeps one entry per CDR3 protein. This sample has about 23,000 distinct CDR3 sequences, with 7% to 10% found just once. Sequenced: central memory CD8+ T cells from blood. These receptors all come from a human donor in good health. Both conserved end residues are part of each CDR3. Each record gives: V gene, D gene, J gene, clone size, CDR3 DNA, CDR3 protein. D genes are given only for firm matches. Only some rows state a clone size, as once, few, many or a class for expanded clones.

TRBV13	TRBD1	TRBJ2-1	NA	TGTGCCAGCAGCTCGACCACAGGGGGTATAAGTTTGCAGTTCTTC	CASSSTTGGISLQFF
TRBV20-1	NA	TRBJ2-7	many	TGCAGTGTTTTGCACTCCTACGAGCAGTACTTC	CSVLHSYEQYF
TRBV28	NA	TRBJ2-7	NA	TGTGCCAGCACTCGATACCAGGGGAAATACGAGCAGTACTTC	CASTRYQGKYEQYF
TRBV4-1	NA	TRBJ1-1	medium-sized	TGCGCCAGCAGCCAAGACCAGGGTGGTATTGAAGCTTTCTTT	CASSQDQGGIEAFF
TRBV28	NA	TRBJ1-5	many	TGTGCCAGCACGTGGACAGCCCATCAGCCCCAGCATTTT	CASTWTAHQPQHF
TRBV6-4	NA	TRBJ2-3	many	TGTGCCAGCAGTGACAAAAGCGGTAGCACAGATACGCAGTATTTT	CASSDKSGSTDTQYF
TRBV7-2	NA	TRBJ2-5	many	TGTGCCAGCAGCCCCCCCCCGGGACATGAACCCTTATTGGAGACCCAGTACTTC	CASSPPPGHEPLLETQYF
TRBV6-2/TRBV6-3	NA	TRBJ2-3	many	TGTGCCAGCACCCGGGGGCCCGGACACACAGATACGCAGTATTTT	CASTRGPGHTDTQYF
TRBV12-5	NA	TRBJ2-6	many	TGTGCTAGTGGTTTGTTGTTTTCGGCAGGGGGAGGGTTAGGAGGGGCCAACGTCCTGACTTTC	CASGLLFSAGGGLGGANVLTF
TRBV20-1	TRBD1	TRBJ1-5	NA	TGCAGTGCTAGGGGGGACAGGGGGCATGTTCAGCCCCAGCATTTT	CSARGDRGHVQPQHF
TRBV19	NA	TRBJ1-1	NA	TGTGCCAGTAGTATAGTGATTGGGCGTCGGGGCGGAGGCACTGAAGCTTTCTTT	CASSIVIGRRGGGTEAFF
TRBV20-1	TRBD2	TRBJ2-7	few	TGCAGTGCTAGACTCCTAGCGGGAGAGTTATGGCAGTACTTC	CSARLLAGELWQYF
TRBV3-1	NA	TRBJ2-7	few	TGTGCCAGCAGCCAAGATCAGTACGGAGGGGAAGGATACGAGCAGTACTTC	CASSQDQYGGEGYEQYF
TRBV20-1	TRBD2	TRBJ2-1	many	TGCAGTGCTAGAGACGCTGTAGCGGGGATAAACAATGAGCAGTTCTTC	CSARDAVAGINNEQFF
TRBV6-1	TRBD2	TRBJ2-7	few	TGTGCCAGCAGTGAAGCCGGCGGGAGGGCCGAGCAGTACTTC	CASSEAGGRAEQYF
TRBV28	NA	TRBJ1-2	NA	TGTGCCAGCAGTCCAACAGGGCAGCCCCCCTATGGCTACACCTTC	CASSPTGQPPYGYTF
TRBV10-3	NA	TRBJ2-7	many	TGTGCCATCAGTGAGGGGACCGGCTACGAGCAGTACTTC	CAISEGTGYEQYF
TRBV20-1	NA	TRBJ2-7	NA	TGCAGTGCTCGCTGGACTGAGGATTACGAGCAGTACTTC	CSARWTEDYEQYF
TRBV2	TRBD2	TRBJ2-2	many	TGTGCCAGCAGAGGACTAGCGGGGGAGATGAACACCGGGGAGCTGTTTTTT	CASRGLAGEMNTGELFF
TRBV15	NA	TRBJ2-1	many	TGTGCCACCACCGAGTTTCAAGGCAATGAGCAGTTCTTC	CATTEFQGNEQFF
TRBV10-3	NA	TRBJ1-2	NA	TGTGCCATCCCGGACAGATCGGGAGGCTACACCTTC	CAIPDRSGGYTF
TRBV4-3	NA	TRBJ1-1	NA	TGCGCCAGCAGCCCAGGGGCGATAATGAACACTGTTGCGATAATGAACACTGAAGCTTTCTTT	CASSPGAIMNTVAIMNTEAFF
TRBV6-1	TRBD2	TRBJ2-3	NA	TGTGCCAGCAGTGAATCTAGCGGCGGCACAGATACGCAGTATTTT	CASSESSGGTDTQYF
TRBV28	TRBD2	TRBJ2-1	few	TGTGCCAGCAGTTTGCTAGCGGGTTACAATGAGCAGTTCTTC	CASSLLAGYNEQFF
TRBV3-1	NA	TRBJ2-7	few	TGTGCCAGCAGCCAAGATTGGGCTGGCAGCTCCTACGAGCAGTACTTC	CASSQDWAGSSYEQYF
TRBV7-9	TRBD1	TRBJ2-5	few	TGTGCCACCGAGGGGACACACAGGGGGGAAGAGACCCAGTACTTC	CATEGTHRGEETQYF
TRBV24-1	NA	TRBJ2-1	many	TGTGCCACCAAGGGGACGGGTGGAAGCAATGAGCAGTTCTTC	CATKGTGGSNEQFF
TRBV6-1	TRBD1	TRBJ2-1	NA	TGTGCCAGCAGCCGGATGGTGACAGGGGTGCTCTCCTACAATGAGCAGTTCTTC	CASSRMVTGVLSYNEQFF
TRBV6-2/TRBV6-3	TRBD2	TRBJ2-7	NA	TGTGCCAGCAGCTATAGCGGGAGCTCCTACGAGCAGTACTTC	CASSYSGSSYEQYF
TRBV7-6	TRBD2	TRBJ2-5	NA	TGTGCCAGCAGCTCCCCTAGCGGGAGGATGGGAGAGACCCAGTACTTC	CASSSPSGRMGETQYF
TRBV11-2	NA	TRBJ1-1	many	TGTGCCAGCAGCTCCTTCCAGGGGATTGGCACTGAAGCTTTCTTT	CASSSFQGIGTEAFF
TRBV20-1	TRBD1	TRBJ2-1	many	TGCAGTGCTGGGACAGAAAGCTCCTACAATGAGCAGTTCTTC	CSAGTESSYNEQFF
TRBV9	NA	TRBJ2-1	NA	TGTGCCAGCAGCGTAGGGAGCGGGTGGATCAATGAGCAGTTCTTC	CASSVGSGWINEQFF
TRBV7-9	NA	TRBJ2-7	NA	TGTGCCAGCAGCATGGACTACGAGCAGTACTTC	CASSMDYEQYF
TRBV9	TRBD2	TRBJ2-7	many	TGTGCCAGCAGCCCCGGGGGGAGAACCTACGAGCAGTACTTC	CASSPGGRTYEQYF
TRBV20-1	TRBD2	TRBJ2-7	many	TGCAGTGCTAGAGATTGGCAGGGACTAGCCCCCGGGGACTCCTACGAGCAGTACTTC	CSARDWQGLAPGDSYEQYF
TRBV29-1	NA	TRBJ2-3	many	TGCAGCGTTGAAGATTCAGATACGCAGTATTTT	CSVEDSDTQYF
TRBV20-1	TRBD1	TRBJ2-3	medium-sized	TGCAGTGCTAGAGACGGACAGGGTTGGGCGCTCAGGCAGAGTGATACGCAGTATTTT	CSARDGQGWALRQSDTQYF
TRBV7-8	NA	TRBJ1-5	many	TGTGCCAGCAGCTCAGGGATGAGCAATCAGCCCCAGCATTTT	CASSSGMSNQPQHF
TRBV4-1	TRBD2	TRBJ2-1	many	TGCGCCAGCAGCCAAGGGCGACTAGCGGGAAGCTACAATGAGCAGTTCTTC	CASSQGRLAGSYNEQFF
TRBV7-9	NA	TRBJ1-5	NA	TGTGCCAGCAGCCGGGGTGATCAGCCCCAGCATTTT	CASSRGDQPQHF
TRBV28	TRBD2	TRBJ2-1	few	TGTGCCAGCAGTTTATGGAGCCTAGCGGGAGGCTCCTACAATGAGCAGTTCTTC	CASSLWSLAGGSYNEQFF
TRBV6-5	NA	TRBJ1-1	NA	TGTGCCAGCAGTTTGGACCCGGGCAGCGGGGACATGAACACTGAAGCTTTCTTT	CASSLDPGSGDMNTEAFF
TRBV12-3/TRBV12-4	NA	TRBJ2-1	medium-sized	TGTGCCAGCACCCTCTCTTACGGGACCCCCTACAATGAGCAGTTCTTC	CASTLSYGTPYNEQFF
TRBV21-1	NA	TRBJ1-1	NA	TGTGCCAGCAGCGAAAGATACGTCTCGGACACTGAAGCTTTCTTT	CASSERYVSDTEAFF
TRBV24-1	TRBD1	TRBJ2-7	NA	TGTGCCACTACCGGGACAGGCGATTCCTACGAGCAGTACTTC	CATTGTGDSYEQYF
TRBV12-3/TRBV12-4	NA	TRBJ1-5	medium-sized	TGTGCCAGCAGTTTAGGGTCCCTATATAGCAATCAGCCCCAGCATTTT	CASSLGSLYSNQPQHF
TRBV6-2/TRBV6-3	NA	TRBJ2-5	few	TGTGCCAGCAGTTACGCCACCTTTGCCGAGACCCAGTACTTC	CASSYATFAETQYF
TRBV20-1	TRBD2	TRBJ2-7	many	TGCAGTGCTGCCGGGACTAGCGTTCAAAGGAGCTCCTACGAGCAGTACTTC	CSAAGTSVQRSSYEQYF
TRBV20-1	TRBD2	TRBJ2-7	few	TGCAGTGCTAGAGGGGACCTACTAGCGGGGTTCTCCTACGAGCAGTACTTC	CSARGDLLAGFSYEQYF
TRBV6-5	TRBD2	TRBJ2-2	many	TGTGCCAGCAGTTACTCGAGTGGCGGGAGTTACGGGGAGCTGTTTTTT	CASSYSSGGSYGELFF
TRBV20-1	TRBD1	TRBJ2-7	few	TGCAGTGCTAGGGGATACCCGACAGGGGACTCCTACGAGCAGTACTTC	CSARGYPTGDSYEQYF
TRBV4-1	NA	TRBJ2-7	NA	TGCGCCAGCAGCCAACCGCTCGACTCCTACGAGCAGTACTTC	CASSQPLDSYEQYF
TRBV6-5	NA	TRBJ1-1	NA	TGTGCCAGCAGCTCAAACGGCAGGAACACTGAAGCTTTCTTT	CASSSNGRNTEAFF
TRBV30	NA	TRBJ2-1	many	TGTGCCTGGAGTGGGGGTGGAGGACTCAATGAGCAGTTCTTC	CAWSGGGGLNEQFF
TRBV10-3	NA	TRBJ2-3	few	TGTGCCATCAGTGCCCTTAGGTTGGACACAGATACGCAGTATTTT	CAISALRLDTDTQYF
TRBV29-1	TRBD1	TRBJ2-1	many	TGCAGCGCGGAGCAGGGGGCGCGGGGTGAGCAGTTCTTC	CSAEQGARGEQFF
TRBV29-1	NA	TRBJ1-1	many	TGCAGCGTTGAAGCCGAGGGGGTGGTCACTGAAGCTTTCTTT	CSVEAEGVVTEAFF
TRBV28	TRBD2	TRBJ2-3	NA	TGTGCCAGCAGTTTGGTGGCTAGCGGGCGGAAAACTTATACGCAGTATTTT	CASSLVASGRKTYTQYF